These T cell receptor beta chains were read from a single sample in a study of siplizumab effects on memory and regulatory T cells. TCRdb keeps only in-frame clones here, not all; method: immunoSEQ multiplex PCR. The sample yields 75,000 to 100,000 clones, approximately 93% seen once. Sample: non-Treg CD4+ T cells sorted from blood. These receptors originate from a human donor in good health. Each CDR3 is given with its conserved first and last residue. Each record gives: D gene, clone size, V gene, J gene, CDR3 DNA, CDR3 protein. D genes are given only for firm matches. Clone sizes are given selectively: once, few, many, or a class where the clone is expanded.

.	.	TRBV27	TRBJ2-1	TGTGCCAGCAGTGGTAGGGAGTCGAGCTCCTACAATGAGCAGTTCTTC	CASSGRESSSYNEQFF
.	.	TRBV14	TRBJ1-1	TGTGCCAGCAGCCAAACAGGGTATGGTGAAGCTTTCTTT	CASSQTGYGEAFF
TRBD1	.	TRBV10-3	TRBJ1-6	TGTGCCATCAGTGAGTCACAGGGGGCGGCCAATTCACCCCTCCACTTT	CAISESQGAANSPLHF
.	.	TRBV18	TRBJ2-3	TGTGCCAGCTCATATCGAGGGGGAGATACGCAGTATTTT	CASSYRGGDTQYF
TRBD1	.	TRBV2	TRBJ1-1	TGTGCCAGCAGTGGGGGACAGAGAATGAACACTGAAGCTTTCTTT	CASSGGQRMNTEAFF
.	.	TRBV5-5	TRBJ2-1	TGTGCCAGCAGCTTGGAAACGGGGCAGTTCTTC	CASSLETGQFF
TRBD1	.	TRBV18	TRBJ1-2	TGTGCCAGCTCACCACTGGACAGGGCGAACTATGGCTACACCTTC	CASSPLDRANYGYTF
.	once	TRBV5-1	TRBJ2-7	TGCGCCAGCAGCAGAGATGGTTCCTACGAGCAGTACTTC	CASSRDGSYEQYF
.	.	TRBV5-1	TRBJ1-3	TGCGCCAGCAGCAAGACAGGTGAAGCTGGAAACACCATATATTTT	CASSKTGEAGNTIYF
TRBD2	.	TRBV13	TRBJ2-7	TGTGCCAGCAGTCCAGGGGGGACTAGCGGGCCCTACGAGCAGTACTTC	CASSPGGTSGPYEQYF
TRBD1	.	TRBV11-3	TRBJ1-5	TGTGCCAGCAGCTTAGTTAGTCAGGGGGGCGAGAATCGTCAGCCCCAGCATTTT	CASSLVSQGGENRQPQHF
TRBD1	.	TRBV5-4	TRBJ2-7	TGTGCCAGCAGCCCAAGGACAGGGGGCGCGTCCTACGAGCAGTACTTC	CASSPRTGGASYEQYF
TRBD1	.	TRBV10-3	TRBJ1-2	TGTGCCATCAGTGAGTCGGGACAGGGCTATGGCTACACCTTC	CAISESGQGYGYTF
TRBD1	once	TRBV5-1	TRBJ1-1	TGCGCCAGCAGCCCTCGACAGGGCACTGAAGCTTTCTTT	CASSPRQGTEAFF
.	.	TRBV28	TRBJ2-7	TGTGCCAGCACCCAAACCGAGTTCTCCTACGAGCAGTACTTC	CASTQTEFSYEQYF
.	.	TRBV5-1	TRBJ2-7	TGCGCCAGCAGCCTCACGCAAAACTACGAGCAGTACTTC	CASSLTQNYEQYF
.	.	TRBV9	TRBJ2-7	TGTGCCAGCAGCGTAGATCTGGACACCTACGAGCAGTACTTC	CASSVDLDTYEQYF
TRBD1	.	TRBV18	TRBJ2-2	TGTGCCAGCTCACTCACAGGGGCCGGTGGGACCGGGGAGCTGTTTTTT	CASSLTGAGGTGELFF
TRBD2	.	TRBV14	TRBJ2-1	TGTGCCAGCAGCCAAGATCTGACTAGCGGGAGGCGTGAGCAGTTCTTC	CASSQDLTSGRREQFF